These T cell receptor beta chains were read from a single sample in a study of graft-versus-host responses after intestinal transplantation. No antigen has been assigned to these receptors. The protocol was immunoSEQ multiplex PCR, while the TCRdb copy is restricted to in-frame clones and leaves out a portion. The data hold fewer than 110,000 clones, with around 90% observed a single time. Sequenced material: unstimulated CD4+ T cells sorted from spleen or lymph node cells, taken before transplant. These receptors came from a human donor who was the organ donor for an intestinal transplant. CDR3s include the opening cysteine and the closing phenylalanine or tryptophan. The D gene is left open where the match is weak. Expanded clones get a size class; other rows say once, few or many, or leave the size out.

>.|TRBD1|TRBV18|TRBJ1-2
CASSTGQGNGYTF
TGTGCCAGCTCCACGGGACAGGGGAATGGCTACACCTTC
>.|.|TRBV14|TRBJ1-1
CASSQRVGRLNTEAFF
TGTGCCAGCAGCCAAAGGGTCGGACGGTTGAACACTGAAGCTTTCTTT
>.|.|TRBV19|TRBJ2-1
CASSTRRSSYNEQFF
TGTGCCAGTAGTACTCGCAGAAGCTCCTACAATGAGCAGTTCTTC
>.|.|TRBV18|TRBJ1-6
CASSLRGSTYNSPLHF
TGTGCCAGCTCACTCAGAGGGTCCACCTATAATTCACCCCTCCACTTT
>.|.|TRBV5-4|TRBJ2-4
CASSLGIAKNIQYF
TGTGCCAGCAGCTTGGGGATAGCCAAAAACATTCAGTACTTC
>.|.|TRBV15|TRBJ2-7
CATSRSVTRSYEQYF
TGTGCCACCAGCAGGTCGGTCACTAGATCCTACGAGCAGTACTTC
>once|TRBD1|TRBV5-1|TRBJ1-2
CASSPGTGGRGGYTF
TGCGCCAGCAGCCCCGGGACAGGGGGTAGAGGCGGCTACACCTTC
>.|TRBD1|TRBV2|TRBJ1-2
CASSDSGTGGGYTF
TGTGCCAGCAGTGACTCCGGGACAGGGGGAGGCTACACCTTC
>.|TRBD2|TRBV29-1|TRBJ2-3
CSVGGGGRDTQYF
TGCAGCGTTGGGGGGGGAGGGAGGGATACGCAGTATTTT
>.|TRBD2|TRBV11-3|TRBJ2-3
CASTLGGRAVADTQYF
TGTGCCAGCACCCTAGGCGGGAGGGCCGTAGCAGATACGCAGTATTTT
>.|TRBD2|TRBV5-1|TRBJ2-3
CASSPSGSTDTQYF
TGCGCCAGCAGCCCTAGCGGAAGCACAGATACGCAGTATTTT
>.|TRBD1|TRBV18|TRBJ2-1
CASSPGTGANEQFF
TGTGCCAGCTCACCAGGGACAGGGGCCAATGAGCAGTTCTTC
>.|TRBD2|TRBV5-1|TRBJ2-7
CASSWTGLPSYEQYF
TGCGCCAGCAGCTGGACGGGACTACCGTCCTACGAGCAGTACTTC
>.|.|TRBV6-5|TRBJ2-7
CASSYSRTPRTYEQYF
TGTGCCAGCAGTTACTCGCGGACCCCGCGCACCTACGAGCAGTACTTC
>.|TRBD1|TRBV6-5|TRBJ1-6
CASSYRAGTGGSPLHF
TGTGCCAGCAGTTATAGGGCCGGGACAGGGGGTTCACCCCTCCACTTT
>.|.|TRBV5-1|TRBJ1-1
CASSLDTSGNTEAFF
TGCGCCAGCAGCTTGGACACTTCAGGGAACACTGAAGCTTTCTTT
>few|TRBD2|TRBV6-1|TRBJ2-7
CASTGGLAGYYEQYF
TGTGCCAGCACCGGCGGGTTAGCGGGCTACTACGAGCAGTACTTC
>.|TRBD1|TRBV7-9|TRBJ2-7
CASSPRDRAYEQYF
TGTGCCAGCAGCCCCCGGGACAGAGCCTACGAGCAGTACTTC
>.|TRBD1|TRBV6-1|TRBJ1-1
CASSSGQHMNTEAFF
TGTGCCAGCAGTTCGGGACAGCACATGAACACTGAAGCTTTCTTT
>once|TRBD2|TRBV6-1|TRBJ2-7
CASGRGSGVYEQYF
TGTGCCAGCGGGCGGGGGAGTGGGGTCTACGAGCAGTACTTC
>.|TRBD1|TRBV5-6|TRBJ2-7
CASTSRQGVTYEQYF
TGTGCCAGCACCTCTAGACAGGGAGTCACCTACGAGCAGTACTTC
>once|TRBD1|TRBV9|TRBJ1-1
CASSRKDRGLNTEAFF
TGTGCCAGCAGCCGGAAGGACAGGGGGTTGAACACTGAAGCTTTCTTT
>.|.|TRBV14|TRBJ1-3
CASSQAPLLTIYF
TGTGCCAGCAGCCAAGCCCCCCTCCTGACCATATATTTT
>.|.|TRBV11-2|TRBJ1-4
CASSLDRGAAEKLFF
TGTGCCAGCAGCTTAGATCGAGGGGCCGCTGAAAAACTGTTTTTT
>.|TRBD1|TRBV11-2|TRBJ2-1
CASRDFRDRENNEQFF
TGTGCCAGCAGGGACTTCCGGGACAGGGAAAACAATGAGCAGTTCTTC
>.|.|TRBV28|TRBJ1-5
CASSLPTGQPQHF
TGTGCCAGCAGTTTACCAACAGGCCAGCCCCAGCATTTT
>.|.|TRBV10-3|TRBJ2-5
CAGSSGYQETQYF
TGTGCCGGCTCCTCTGGGTACCAAGAGACCCAGTACTTC
>.|.|TRBV9|TRBJ1-3
CASSAGTTLSGNTIYF
TGTGCCAGCAGCGCCGGGACTACTCTGTCTGGAAACACCATATATTTT
>.|.|TRBV7-3|TRBJ2-2
CASSSSRGEELFF
TGTGCCAGCAGCTCCTCACGAGGGGAGGAGCTGTTTTTT
>once|.|TRBV7-9|TRBJ1-4
CASSLDLGLSEKLFF
TGTGCCAGCAGCTTAGATCTGGGGCTTTCTGAAAAACTGTTTTTT
>.|.|TRBV10-1|TRBJ2-7
CASSEGRAYEQYF
TGCGCCAGCAGTGAAGGGCGGGCCTACGAGCAGTACTTC
>.|TRBD1|TRBV5-6|TRBJ1-1
CASSLSASGDRVSEAFF
TGTGCCAGCAGCTTGTCGGCGAGTGGGGACAGGGTGTCTGAAGCTTTCTTT
>.|.|TRBV7-2|TRBJ1-1
CASSLAGGNTEAFF
TGTGCCAGCAGCTTAGCGGGGGGCAACACTGAAGCTTTCTTT
>.|TRBD1|TRBV6-6|TRBJ2-1
CASSYTTGNEQFF
TGTGCCAGCAGTTATACGACAGGGAATGAGCAGTTCTTC
>.|TRBD1|TRBV30|TRBJ1-1
CAWSQGGNTEAFF
TGTGCCTGGAGCCAGGGGGGGAACACTGAAGCTTTCTTT
>.|.|TRBV5-6|TRBJ2-2
CASSPRWGNGGELFF
TGTGCCAGCAGCCCCAGGTGGGGGAACGGCGGGGAGCTGTTTTTT
>.|TRBD1|TRBV5-1|TRBJ2-2
CASSPRRGLPGQGGTGELFF
TGCGCCAGCAGCCCCCGGCGTGGCCTACCTGGACAGGGCGGAACCGGGGAGCTGTTTTTT
>.|TRBD2|TRBV7-9|TRBJ2-1
CASRSYSGRINEQFF
TGTGCCAGCCGATCATATAGCGGGAGGATCAATGAGCAGTTCTTC
>.|.|TRBV18|TRBJ1-5
CASSPDRNQPQHF
TGTGCCAGCTCACCTGACAGGAATCAGCCCCAGCATTTT
>few|TRBD2|TRBV5-1|TRBJ2-5
CASSPLGPGLASGETQYF
TGCGCCAGCAGCCCTTTGGGACCGGGACTAGCAAGTGGCGAGACCCAGTACTTC
>.|.|TRBV6-5|TRBJ1-2
CASQGRNYGYTF
TGTGCCAGCCAGGGACGGAACTATGGCTACACCTTC
>medium-sized|.|TRBV21-1|TRBJ2-3
CASSKALLFRRGGGDTQYF
TGTGCCAGCAGCAAAGCGCTTTTGTTCAGGCGGGGGGGTGGAGATACGCAGTATTTT